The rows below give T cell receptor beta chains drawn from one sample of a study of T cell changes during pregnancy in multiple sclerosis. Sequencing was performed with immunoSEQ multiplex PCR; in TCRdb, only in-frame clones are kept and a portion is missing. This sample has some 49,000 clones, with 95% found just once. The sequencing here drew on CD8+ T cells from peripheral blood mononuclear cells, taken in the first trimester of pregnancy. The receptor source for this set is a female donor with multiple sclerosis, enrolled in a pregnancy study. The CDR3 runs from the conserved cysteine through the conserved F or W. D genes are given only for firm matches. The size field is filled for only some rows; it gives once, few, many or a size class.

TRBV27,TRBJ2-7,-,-,CASSYGQTIDYEQYF,TGTGCCAGCAGCTACGGACAGACAATAGACTACGAGCAGTACTTC
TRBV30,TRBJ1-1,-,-,CAWSLVNTEAFF,TGTGCCTGGAGTCTCGTGAACACTGAAGCTTTCTTT
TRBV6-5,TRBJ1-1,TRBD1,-,CASSYSQGHTEAFF,TGTGCCAGCAGTTACTCACAGGGGCACACTGAAGCTTTCTTT
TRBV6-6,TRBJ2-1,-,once,CASSYVRSDEQFF,TGTGCCAGCAGTTACGTGCGGTCGGATGAGCAGTTCTTC
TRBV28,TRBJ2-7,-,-,CASSYNSAYEQYF,TGTGCCAGCAGTTACAACAGTGCCTACGAGCAGTACTTC
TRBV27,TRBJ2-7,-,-,CASSVGDEQYF,TGTGCCAGCAGTGTCGGGGACGAGCAGTACTTC
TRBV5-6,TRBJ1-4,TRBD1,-,CASSRGGASEKLFF,TGTGCCAGCAGCCGAGGGGGCGCGAGCGAAAAACTGTTTTTT
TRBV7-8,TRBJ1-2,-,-,CASKGIRGYTF,TGTGCCAGTAAGGGGATCCGTGGCTACACCTTC
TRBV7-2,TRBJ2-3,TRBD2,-,CASSLVAGAPHTDTQYF,TGTGCCAGCAGCTTAGTCGCGGGAGCCCCCCACACAGATACGCAGTATTTT
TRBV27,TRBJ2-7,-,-,CASRPGGAIYEQYF,TGTGCCAGCAGGCCTGGGGGGGCCATTTACGAGCAGTACTTC
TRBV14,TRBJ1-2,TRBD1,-,CASSQARGPWTGGFSNYGYTF,TGTGCCAGCAGCCAAGCGCGCGGCCCCTGGACAGGGGGCTTCTCTAACTATGGCTACACCTTC
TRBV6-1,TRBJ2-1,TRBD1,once,CASSVGQGFYNEQFF,TGTGCCAGCAGTGTCGGACAGGGGTTTTACAATGAGCAGTTCTTC
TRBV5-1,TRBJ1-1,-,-,CASSLAGGRYTEAFF,TGCGCCAGCAGCTTGGCGGGGGGCCGGTACACTGAAGCTTTCTTT
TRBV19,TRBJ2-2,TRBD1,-,CASSPRDRGRSGELFF,TGTGCCAGTAGTCCCCGGGACAGGGGGCGGTCCGGGGAGCTGTTTTTT
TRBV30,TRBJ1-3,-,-,CAWGTGHSGNTIYF,TGTGCCTGGGGAACAGGGCACTCTGGAAACACCATATATTTT
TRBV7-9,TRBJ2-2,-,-,CASSTFSGEAGELFF,TGTGCCAGCAGCACCTTCTCAGGGGAAGCCGGGGAGCTGTTTTTT
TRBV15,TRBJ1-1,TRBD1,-,CATSRGQANTEAFF,TGTGCCACCAGCAGGGGACAGGCGAACACTGAAGCTTTCTTT
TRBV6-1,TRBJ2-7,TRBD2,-,CASSEISGSSHEQYF,TGTGCCAGCAGTGAGATTAGCGGGAGTTCCCACGAGCAGTACTTC
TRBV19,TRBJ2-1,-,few,CASNEGYNEQFF,TGTGCCAGTAACGAGGGCTACAATGAGCAGTTCTTC
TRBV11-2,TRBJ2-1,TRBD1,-,CASSSTGVRHNEQFF,TGTGCCAGCAGCTCAACAGGGGTCAGGCACAATGAGCAGTTCTTC
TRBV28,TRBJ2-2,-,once,CASSMTDSPNTGELFF,TGTGCCAGCAGTATGACAGACAGTCCGAACACCGGGGAGCTGTTTTTT
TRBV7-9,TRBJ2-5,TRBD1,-,CASSSSDRGPAQETQYF,TGTGCCAGCAGCTCGTCGGACAGGGGACCTGCCCAAGAGACCCAGTACTTC
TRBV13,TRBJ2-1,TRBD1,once,CASSSQTGGSYNEQFF,TGTGCCAGCAGCTCTCAGACAGGGGGCTCCTACAATGAGCAGTTCTTC
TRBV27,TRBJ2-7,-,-,CASRGGGGSTYEQYF,TGTGCCAGCAGGGGAGGGGGGGGGTCCACCTACGAGCAGTACTTC
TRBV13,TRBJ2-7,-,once,CASSPGAGGYEQYF,TGTGCCAGCAGCCCGGGGGCAGGGGGCTACGAGCAGTACTTC
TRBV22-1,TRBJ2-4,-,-,CPGSARQALLAKNIQYF,TGTCCTGGGAGCGCTCGACAGGCTCTCCTAGCCAAAAACATTCAGTACTTC
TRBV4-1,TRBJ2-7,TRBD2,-,CASSQGLAASYEQYF,TGCGCCAGCAGCCAAGGGCTAGCGGCTTCCTACGAGCAGTACTTC
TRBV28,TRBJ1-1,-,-,CASSQGLHTEAFF,TGTGCCAGCAGCCAGGGACTACACACTGAAGCTTTCTTT
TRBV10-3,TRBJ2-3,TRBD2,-,CAISESGAGLAGVGTQYF,TGTGCCATCAGTGAGTCTGGAGCGGGACTAGCGGGAGTTGGTACGCAGTATTTT
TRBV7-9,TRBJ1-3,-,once,CASTPPVAESGNTIYF,TGTGCCAGCACCCCCCCGGTCGCTGAATCTGGAAACACCATATATTTT
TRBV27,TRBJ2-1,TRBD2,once,CASMRLAGRVNEQFF,TGTGCCAGCATGAGACTAGCGGGAAGGGTCAATGAGCAGTTCTTC
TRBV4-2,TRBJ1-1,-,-,CASSQELSATAEAFF,TGTGCCAGCAGCCAAGAACTTTCAGCGACCGCTGAAGCTTTCTTT
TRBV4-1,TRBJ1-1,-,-,CASSQDQGWPEAFF,TGCGCCAGCAGCCAAGATCAGGGTTGGCCTGAAGCTTTCTTT
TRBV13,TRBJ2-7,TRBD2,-,CASSLGAGALYEQYF,TGTGCCAGCAGCTTAGGAGCGGGAGCCTTGTACGAGCAGTACTTC
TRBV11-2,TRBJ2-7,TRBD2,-,CASSLWEGLYEQYF,TGTGCCAGCAGCTTGTGGGAGGGCCTCTACGAGCAGTACTTC
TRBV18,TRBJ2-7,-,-,CASSPRGFSYEQYF,TGTGCCAGCTCACCGAGAGGATTCTCCTACGAGCAGTACTTC
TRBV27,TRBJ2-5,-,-,CASSFGGGGTQYF,TGTGCCAGCAGTTTTGGGGGCGGGGGGACCCAGTACTTC
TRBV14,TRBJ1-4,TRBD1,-,CASSPRQGLKLFF,TGTGCCAGCAGCCCTCGACAGGGGTTAAAACTGTTTTTT
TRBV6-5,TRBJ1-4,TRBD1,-,CASSLGTGREKLFF,TGTGCCAGCAGTCTCGGGACAGGGCGTGAAAAACTGTTTTTT
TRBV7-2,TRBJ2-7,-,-,CASSHPPTDLYEQYF,TGTGCCAGCAGCCACCCCCCGACAGACTTATACGAGCAGTACTTC
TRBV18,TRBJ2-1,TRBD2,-,CASSPVGSGFSGEQFF,TGTGCCAGCTCACCAGTTGGTAGCGGGTTCTCGGGGGAGCAGTTCTTC
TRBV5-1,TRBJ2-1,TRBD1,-,CASSLTGGNEQFF,TGCGCCAGCAGCCTAACAGGGGGCAATGAGCAGTTCTTC
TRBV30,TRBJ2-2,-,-,CAWSVLGRGFWELFF,TGTGCCTGGAGTGTACTTGGACGGGGATTTTGGGAGCTGTTTTTT
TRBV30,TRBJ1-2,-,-,CAWSTLQGIIYGYTF,TGTGCCTGGAGCACGCTACAGGGAATCATCTATGGCTACACCTTC
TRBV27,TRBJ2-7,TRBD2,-,CASSLAGLAGQQYF,TGTGCCAGCAGTTTAGCGGGACTAGCGGGACAGCAGTACTTC
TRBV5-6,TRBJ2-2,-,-,CASRDTNTGELFF,TGTGCCAGCAGAGACACGAACACCGGGGAGCTGTTTTTT
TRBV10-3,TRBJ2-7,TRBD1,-,CAISEILGQGSSYEQYF,TGTGCCATCAGTGAAATCCTGGGACAGGGGTCCTCCTACGAGCAGTACTTC
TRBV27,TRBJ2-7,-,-,CASSNTYEQYF,TGTGCCAGCAGTAATACCTACGAGCAGTACTTC
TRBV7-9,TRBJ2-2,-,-,CASSYPLGGSNAGELFF,TGTGCCAGCAGCTATCCCTTGGGGGGAAGCAACGCCGGGGAGCTGTTTTTT